This entry lists 9 T cell receptor beta chains sequenced from one sample in a study of blood T cells in healthy people across ages (dated by TCRdb to 2013 to 2016). Library preparation used 5' RACE. A second roughly 7 to 11 cycle PCR used a sample-barcoded 5' primer and a J-beta primer mix. TCRdb ran its own pipeline on the public reads, namely fastp trimming at Q25 and MiXCR clone calling, and kept in-frame beta chains. Every distinct CDR3 protein forms one entry, paired with its most common genes and DNA. This sample has 1.5 million to 2 million distinct CDR3 sequences in its table, and about two fifths of those were observed once. Under 25% of the sample lies in the top ten. What was sequenced was blood. Receptor source: a human donor in good health.

This clonotype was seen a few times. V gene TRBV12-3 or TRBV12-4 combines with J gene TRBJ1-2; TRBD1 matches 7 bases. The CDR3 runs 14 residues. Trimming removed 5 bases from V and 6 bases from J; junction bases left unmatched: 9. For the CDR3, the DNA is TGTGCCAGCAGTAAAGGGGGCTTCGGAGATGGCTACACCTTC. Encoded protein: CASSKGGFGDGYTF.

V usage is TRBV21-1 and J usage is TRBJ2-3; the table's TRBD1 call for D was not verified on the DNA. TRBV21-1 is labeled a pseudogene. This CDR3 region has 15 residues. The DNA of the CDR3 is TGTGCCAGCCCTCTGACAGGCGCTAGCACAGATACGCAGTATTTT. This codes for CASPLTGASTDTQYF.

This clonotype showed up just a few times. The chain carries TRBV12-3 or TRBV12-4 and TRBJ2-3; TRBD2 agrees at 9 bases. CDR3 length: 15 amino acids. Trimming removed 5 bases from V and 4 bases from J; junction bases left unmatched: 7. The CDR3 DNA reads TGTGCCAGCAGTCCCAGACAGCGGGAGGCAGATACGCAGTATTTT. Protein product: CASSPRQREADTQYF.

This clonotype appeared a few times. DNA for the CDR3: TGTGCCAGCAGTTTCGAGCACAGGAGGAACTCACCCCTCCACTTT. It specifies CASSFEHRRNSPLHF. The chain uses TRBV28 and TRBJ1-6; maybe TRBD1 (5 bases). V was shortened by 3 bases and J by 10 bases, with 16 bases between the two germline ends. CDR3 length equals 15 residues. The germline V gene has CDR1 MDHEN and CDR2 SYDVKM.

This clonotype was seen more than once but under ten times. The chain is built from TRBV13 and TRBJ1-5, with 11 bases aligning to TRBD1. Trimming at V came to 5 bases and at J to 5 bases, leaving 5 bases not matched to a gene. The CDR3 covers 15 residues. Germline values: CDR1 PRHDT, CDR2 FYEKMQ (reference sequence). The CDR3 here is CASSPGQGAHQPQHF. The CDR3 nucleotides read TGTGCCAGCAGCCCAGGACAGGGGGCGCATCAGCCCCAGCATTTT.

This clonotype occurred a few times. The V call is TRBV7-9, the J call TRBJ2-3; D might be TRBD1 (5 bases). V shed 2 bases and J shed 2 bases, with 14 bases lying between them. The CDR3 sequence is 16 residues long. Germline loops: CDR1 SEHNR, CDR2 FQNEAQ (reference sequence). CDR3: CASSLRIGGHTDTQYF. The CDR3 region has the DNA TGTGCCAGCAGCTTACGTATTGGCGGACACACAGATACGCAGTATTTT.

The chain uses TRBV28 and TRBJ1-6; the match to TRBD1 covers 8 bases. Germline CDR1 is MDHEN and CDR2 is SYDVKM. V was clipped by 7 bases and J by 4 bases; unmatched bases: 6. This CDR3 is built from 15 residues. The CDR3 coding sequence is TGTGCCAGCAACTCGGACAGGGCTTATAATTCACCCCTCCACTTT. Protein sequence: CASNSDRAYNSPLHF.

This clonotype was seen a few times. The rearrangement joins TRBV20-1 to TRBJ2-1; TRBD2 aligns across 8 bases. The J segment lost 8 bases and the V segment lost 6 bases, leaving 12 bases of the junction unmatched. The V gene's germline CDR1 is DFQATT and CDR2 SNEGSKA (reference sequence). This CDR3 has 14 amino acids. The CDR3 nucleotides read TGCAGTGCCCAAAGCGGGGGTTATCTCGATGAGCAGTTCTTC. It is translated as CSAQSGGYLDEQFF.

The rearrangement links TRBV6-2 or TRBV6-3 to TRBJ1-2; D ambiguous. The CDR3 consists of 12 residues. Germline V gives CDR1 MNHEY, CDR2 SVGEGT. V shed 6 bases and J shed 5 bases, with 10 bases lying between them. The CDR3 loop reads CASSRAQYGYTF. CDR3 bases: TGTGCCAGCAGCCGGGCCCAGTATGGCTACACCTTC.